Below, one T cell receptor beta chain is given with its context. Its antigen remains unidentified. Qualities for individual bases were not recorded, and no much larger clone is one base off. These data come from a study of T cells in Graves' hyperthyroidism and ophthalmopathy (dated by TCRdb to about 2019). The study in broad terms: Peripheral blood samples were taken at initial diagnosis, before any treatment was given. To identify TCR V-J signatures that set the groups apart, the researchers used a discovery cohort of 100 patients, made up of under 50 with Graves' ophthalmopathy and 57 with stable Graves' hyperthyroidism. Prospective prediction of ophthalmopathy was tested in an independent validation cohort consisting of 18 to 20 hyperthyroidism patients and some 15 patients who later progressed to ophthalmopathy. The 90 to 100 discovery patients were randomly divided into training and test sets at a 7:3 ratio. The study also compared thyroid tissue and blood T-cell repertoires from about six Graves' hyperthyroidism patients. After blood sampling, hyperthyroidism patients were treated with methimazole at a starting dose of 30 mg daily, and ophthalmopathy patients were treated with high-dose intravenous methylprednisolone. According to the paper, TCR Vbeta CDR3 sequencing was carried out on around 140 peripheral blood samples, which came from fewer than 50 ophthalmopathy, around 75 hyperthyroidism and approximately 17 progressor patients. General findings and caveats noted by the study authors: In validation, the model predicted progression to ophthalmopathy a median of 6.5 months before onset, with approximately 68% sensitivity and 72.22% specificity. Most expanded thyroid clonotypes (frequency above 0.001) were also detected in blood, suggesting blood repertoires may reflect thyroid immune responses. In cross-validation, a model built on a 13 V-J signature told ophthalmopathy apart from stable hyperthyroidism with approximately 90% sensitivity and around 81% specificity, and in testing the same model reached 80%/75%. No statistical method was used to set the sample size in advance, and investigators knew the group allocation.

Ophthalmopathy patients had moderately to severely active disease, with a Clinical Activity Score of 3 or more, a NOSPECS grade of 4 or more, and a disease duration of less than 3 months. Any patient with an uncontrolled infection, another autoimmune disease, pregnancy or lactation was excluded. Diagnoses were established on the basis of clinical symptoms, serum thyroxine and TRAb, thyroid ultrasound, and orbital computed tomography. PBMCs were separated from approximately 9.9 ml of fresh peripheral blood using Ficoll-Paque density gradient centrifugation. Trizol reagent was used to extract total RNA, and RNA quality was then checked on an Agilent 2100 Bioanalyzer. As encoded in the germline V gene (reference sequence), CDR1 is DFQATT while CDR2 is SNEGSKA. The CDR3, cysteine through phenylalanine, is 13 amino acids long. Only the CDR3 DNA is retained, 39 bases long and in frame from the first base. V drops 4 bases and J drops 3 bases, leaving 13 bases in between.

The TCR beta CDR3 regions were amplified from RNA transcripts. The TCR CDR3 was subjected to a first round of RT-PCR using the HTBI primer set and the Qiagen OneStep RT-PCR kit. The libraries were constructed in a second round of multiplex PCR and then size-selected and purified. The libraries were sequenced on an Illumina HiSeq2000 using paired-end 100 bp reads. The published analysis was carried out like this. SOAPnuke was used to process the raw data, with reads discarded if the reads contained adapters or uncalled bases, had a mean Phred below 15, or lacked an exact constant-primer or identifier match. COPE v1.2.5 was used to merge the high-quality paired reads, and each unique nucleotide sequence was defined as a clonotype. Clonotypes were aligned to IMGT TRBV, TRBD and TRBJ reference segments using MiTCR v1.1. The analysis included only V-J combinations with a frequency above 0.0001, which together covered 99.2% of the repertoires. The TCS score was defined as the ratio of F50 (clonal expansion) to E x V (chaos), calculated using BLOSUM62-based TCRdist between CDR3 peptides within each V-J. Welch's t-statistics and random forest reduced around 510 V-J features to 13, which were used in a naive Bayes classifier (R e1071). Through fastp at Q25 and MiXCR, TCRdb rebuilt clones from the public reads, retaining in-frame beta chains. Rows with a matching CDR3 protein are joined into one entry that keeps the most common DNA and genes. TCRdb, not the authors, supplied the V and J calls. The sample table holds about 640,000 distinct CDR3 sequences, of which 20% to 25% were seen once. Under 35% of the sample rests with the top ten.

The clonotype comes from a man younger than 45 with Graves' ophthalmopathy. The chain links TRBV20-1 with TRBJ2-7; the D gene is not confidently resolved. Input material: blood. This receptor carries the CDR3 CSAKSRAHYEQYF. At the DNA level, the sequence is TGCAGTGCTAAGTCCAGAGCCCACTACGAGCAGTACTTC.